The clone carrying this TCR beta chain was counted ten times or more. Its target is not known. One junction end does not reproduce the germline sequence, and a read error may be involved. The data are from a study of naive and memory T cell subsets. General study findings and limits: This RNA-based method may be sensitive to activation-related transcript changes.

TCR cDNA received a 3' ligated oligonucleotide that carried a UMI. Cells were not sorted; total RNA input targeted about 1 to 1000 ng. Amplification of ligated cDNA took four PCR rounds with SP2 and nested alpha and beta constant primers. Blood and skin TCR RNA was reverse transcribed with alpha and beta constant primers. TCRdb reprocessed the 5' RACE reads via MiXCR and lists one record per CDR3 protein. Of around 56,000 distinct CDR3 sequences listed, approximately 8% are singletons. In germline, CDR1 is DFQATT, CDR2 SNEGSKA (reference sequence). This CDR3 is 13 amino acids long. The TCR originated in a female donor in good health. The V call is TRBV20-1, the J call TRBJ1-5; D remains unclear. CDR3 sequence (DNA): TGCAGTGCCAGAGAGGGCCTAGGGCAGCCCCAGCATTTT. Translating gives CSAREGLGQPQHF.